The rows below give T cell receptor beta chains drawn from one sample of a study of blood T cells in healthy people across ages. A single record per CDR3 protein comes from TCRdb applying MiXCR to the 5' RACE reads. The repertoire holds around 1.1 million distinct CDR3 sequences, with about two fifths as singletons. Specimen: blood. The receptors originated from a young man in good health. The CDR3 runs from the conserved cysteine through the conserved F or W. A D gene is named only where the DNA matches it firmly. Clone size is given for some rows only: seen once, a few or many times, or a class if the clone is expanded.

size: -
D: TRBD1
length: 19
V: TRBV5-1
J: TRBJ1-2
CDR3: CASSSSTGTGDSHSHGYTF
DNA: TGCGCCAGCAGTTCGTCGACCGGGACAGGGGATTCGCATAGCCATGGCTACACCTTC

size: few
D: -
length: 15
V: TRBV4-3
J: TRBJ1-2
CDR3: CASSQVESWVDGYTF
DNA: TGCGCCAGCAGCCAAGTGGAAAGTTGGGTGGATGGCTACACCTTC

size: -
D: TRBD1
length: 14
V: TRBV10-3
J: TRBJ1-2
CDR3: CAISVLQGARGYTF
DNA: TGTGCCATCAGTGTGCTACAGGGGGCTCGTGGCTACACCTTC

size: -
D: -
length: 15
V: TRBV12-3/TRBV12-4
J: TRBJ2-5
CDR3: CASRLSSGPQETQYF
DNA: TGTGCCAGCAGACTTTCCTCGGGACCCCAAGAGACCCAGTACTTC

size: -
D: -
length: 15
V: TRBV2
J: TRBJ1-2
CDR3: CASSEKGVGTYGYTF
DNA: TGTGCCAGCAGTGAGAAAGGGGTCGGAACCTATGGCTACACCTTC

size: -
D: -
length: 18
V: TRBV24-1
J: TRBJ2-6
CDR3: CATTDSRDVLFLGNVLTF
DNA: TGTGCCACGACTGATAGTCGGGACGTACTCTTCTTGGGCAACGTCCTGACTTTC

size: many
D: TRBD2
length: 14
V: TRBV29-1
J: TRBJ2-1
CDR3: CSVGGGEKYNEQFF
DNA: TGCAGCGTTGGGGGGGGGGAGAAATACAATGAGCAGTTCTTC

size: -
D: -
length: 16
V: TRBV7-2
J: TRBJ1-6
CDR3: CASSLGPANYNSPLHF
DNA: TGTGCCAGCAGCTTAGGACCAGCTAATTATAATTCACCCCTCCACTTT

size: -
D: TRBD1
length: 14
V: TRBV9
J: TRBJ2-3
CDR3: CAGSADRSTDTQYF
DNA: TGTGCCGGCAGCGCGGACAGGAGCACAGATACGCAGTATTTT

size: -
D: TRBD2
length: 19
V: TRBV3-1
J: TRBJ2-7
CDR3: CASSRKAGVFSKSTYEQYF
DNA: TGTGCCAGCAGCCGGAAGGCGGGGGTGTTCTCTAAATCCACCTACGAGCAGTACTTC

size: -
D: -
length: 16
V: TRBV5-6
J: TRBJ1-1
CDR3: CASSLLSKDRNTEAFF
DNA: TGTGCCAGCAGCTTGTTATCCAAGGACAGGAACACTGAAGCTTTCTTT

size: -
D: -
length: 14
V: TRBV6-1
J: TRBJ2-2
CDR3: CASSWTVLTGELFF
DNA: TGTGCCAGCAGTTGGACAGTCCTCACCGGGGAGCTGTTTTTT

size: -
D: TRBD2
length: 16
V: TRBV24-1
J: TRBJ2-5
CDR3: CATSDNLAGGWETQYF
DNA: TGTGCCACCAGTGACAACCTAGCGGGGGGCTGGGAGACCCAGTACTTC

size: -
D: TRBD2
length: 16
V: TRBV4-2
J: TRBJ2-3
CDR3: CASSQASGGDTDTQYF
DNA: TGTGCCAGCAGCCAAGCTAGCGGGGGGGACACAGATACGCAGTATTTT

size: -
D: -
length: 14
V: TRBV20-1
J: TRBJ1-1
CDR3: CSAREAGMNTEAFF
DNA: TGCAGTGCTAGAGAAGCAGGAATGAACACTGAAGCTTTCTTT

size: -
D: -
length: 16
V: TRBV6-7
J: TRBJ2-2
CDR3: CASSYSSRVNTGELFF
DNA: TGTGCCAGCAGTTACTCGTCCAGGGTTAACACCGGGGAGCTGTTTTTT

size: -
D: -
length: 12
V: TRBV29-1
J: TRBJ2-1
CDR3: CSGRDGYNEQFF
DNA: TGCAGCGGCCGGGACGGCTACAATGAGCAGTTCTTC

size: many
D: TRBD1
length: 15
V: TRBV12-3/TRBV12-4
J: TRBJ1-4
CDR3: CASSPRTGPNEKLFF
DNA: TGTGCCAGCAGTCCACGGACAGGGCCTAATGAAAAACTGTTTTTT

size: -
D: -
length: 13
V: TRBV30
J: TRBJ1-5
CDR3: CAWSARGNQPQHF
DNA: TGTGCCTGGAGTGCACGTGGTAATCAGCCCCAGCATTTT

size: -
D: -
length: 13
V: TRBV12-3/TRBV12-4
J: TRBJ2-7
CDR3: CASVRGPPYEQYF
DNA: TGTGCCAGCGTTCGGGGACCACCCTACGAGCAGTACTTC

size: few
D: -
length: 13
V: TRBV9
J: TRBJ2-3
CDR3: CASSAFLGDTQYF
DNA: TGTGCCAGCAGCGCCTTCCTTGGAGATACGCAGTATTTT

size: -
D: TRBD1
length: 15
V: TRBV12-3/TRBV12-4
J: TRBJ2-7
CDR3: CASSTLGQGKYEQYF
DNA: TGTGCCAGCAGCACCCTGGGACAGGGTAAATACGAGCAGTACTTC